This T cell receptor beta chain was obtained from a study of shared clonotypes between healthy human individuals. The assay was run at deep level. Sorted subsets were amplified in replicate PCRs using approximately 0.2 ug DNA, around 30,000 T cell genomes. Measured with immunoSEQ multiplex PCR; TCRdb has only the in-frame clones, and not every one. The profile covers some 1,100,000 clones, with around 82% appearing a single time and 0.52% taken by the ten largest. This CDR3 has 17 residues. Germline V gene sequence: CDR1 MNHNS, CDR2 SASEGT. The V gene end was trimmed by 1 base and the J gene end by 3 bases; junction bases not matched to a gene: 9. Notes on this clone: Antigen: not known.

Study-wide results and caveats: Larger richness was generally estimated for naive than memory subsets.

The V and J genes are TRBV6-1 and TRBJ1-3; the match to TRBD1 covers 7 bases. Sample: memory CD4+ T cells from PBMCs. Subset denoted: CD45RA-negative fraction. This receptor was taken from a man between 18 and 35 years old in good health. Some clones in this sample may be carry-over from other donors' samples. The CDR3 reads CASSEVRQGLGGNTIYF. The CDR3 DNA reads TGTGCCAGCAGTGAAGTTAGACAGGGCCTCGGTGGAAACACCATATATTTT.